Listed below are T cell receptor beta chains from one sample, sequenced in a study of T cell responses to AZD1222 COVID-19 vaccine. TCRdb keeps only in-frame clones here, not all; method: immunoSEQ multiplex PCR. The sample carries around 150,000 clones, around nine tenths recorded once. The starting material was peripheral blood, obtained 28 days after the second AZD1222 dose. These receptors all come from an adult who received the AZD1222 COVID-19 vaccine. The CDR3 runs from the conserved cysteine through the conserved F or W. Clone size is not always given. Where it is, it says once, few, many or a class for expanded clones.

j_call: TRBJ1-5; clone_size: -; v_call: TRBV2; cdr3_aa: CASSANWGNQPQHF
j_call: TRBJ1-2; clone_size: -; v_call: TRBV30; cdr3_aa: CAWRGRGVDYGYTF
j_call: TRBJ1-3; clone_size: few; v_call: TRBV6-1; cdr3_aa: CASSGRYGDRRSGNTIYF
j_call: TRBJ1-6; clone_size: once; v_call: TRBV18; cdr3_aa: CASSPGQGDPPLHF
j_call: TRBJ2-7; clone_size: -; v_call: TRBV18; cdr3_aa: CASSQTSGAHEQYF
j_call: TRBJ1-2; clone_size: -; v_call: TRBV5-1; cdr3_aa: CASSLATGDYGYTF
j_call: TRBJ2-7; clone_size: -; v_call: TRBV6-5; cdr3_aa: CASSPGQGAVEQYF
j_call: TRBJ1-2; clone_size: -; v_call: TRBV6-6; cdr3_aa: CASRPDRGGKGYTF
j_call: TRBJ2-7; clone_size: -; v_call: TRBV13; cdr3_aa: CASSLGAGRVYEQYF
j_call: TRBJ2-3; clone_size: -; v_call: TRBV7-9; cdr3_aa: CASSGDKSKF
j_call: TRBJ1-1; clone_size: once; v_call: TRBV29-1; cdr3_aa: CSVAPQDMNTEAFF
j_call: TRBJ1-1; clone_size: -; v_call: TRBV27; cdr3_aa: CASSPGFGDHTEAFF
j_call: TRBJ2-2; clone_size: -; v_call: TRBV6-2/TRBV6-3; cdr3_aa: CASSSARLDANTGELFF
j_call: TRBJ1-1; clone_size: -; v_call: TRBV10-3; cdr3_aa: CAISPWEQNTEAFF
j_call: TRBJ2-5; clone_size: -; v_call: TRBV7-2; cdr3_aa: CASSGSGAGMETQYF
j_call: TRBJ1-3; clone_size: -; v_call: TRBV10-1; cdr3_aa: CASGRRRDRRDYSGNTIYF
j_call: TRBJ2-2; clone_size: -; v_call: TRBV10-3; cdr3_aa: CAMRGQSTGELFF
j_call: TRBJ1-2; clone_size: once; v_call: TRBV5-8; cdr3_aa: CASSFDRTGYTF
j_call: TRBJ1-2; clone_size: -; v_call: TRBV5-1; cdr3_aa: CASSLRGEDGYTF
j_call: TRBJ1-3; clone_size: -; v_call: TRBV14; cdr3_aa: CASSQGQGKGGTIYF
j_call: TRBJ1-1; clone_size: -; v_call: TRBV5-4; cdr3_aa: CASSLWAVNTEAFF
j_call: TRBJ2-1; clone_size: -; v_call: TRBV2; cdr3_aa: CASSIDRNEQFF
j_call: TRBJ2-3; clone_size: -; v_call: TRBV7-8; cdr3_aa: CASSLGNTQYF
j_call: TRBJ1-2; clone_size: once; v_call: TRBV2; cdr3_aa: CASSVTVYGYTF
j_call: TRBJ2-7; clone_size: -; v_call: TRBV6-5; cdr3_aa: CASIRVGGAEQYF
j_call: TRBJ1-5; clone_size: once; v_call: TRBV30; cdr3_aa: CAWSVGGRHQPQHF
j_call: TRBJ1-5; clone_size: -; v_call: TRBV18; cdr3_aa: CASSTQGNQPQHF
j_call: TRBJ2-3; clone_size: -; v_call: TRBV27; cdr3_aa: CASRTRGNTQYF